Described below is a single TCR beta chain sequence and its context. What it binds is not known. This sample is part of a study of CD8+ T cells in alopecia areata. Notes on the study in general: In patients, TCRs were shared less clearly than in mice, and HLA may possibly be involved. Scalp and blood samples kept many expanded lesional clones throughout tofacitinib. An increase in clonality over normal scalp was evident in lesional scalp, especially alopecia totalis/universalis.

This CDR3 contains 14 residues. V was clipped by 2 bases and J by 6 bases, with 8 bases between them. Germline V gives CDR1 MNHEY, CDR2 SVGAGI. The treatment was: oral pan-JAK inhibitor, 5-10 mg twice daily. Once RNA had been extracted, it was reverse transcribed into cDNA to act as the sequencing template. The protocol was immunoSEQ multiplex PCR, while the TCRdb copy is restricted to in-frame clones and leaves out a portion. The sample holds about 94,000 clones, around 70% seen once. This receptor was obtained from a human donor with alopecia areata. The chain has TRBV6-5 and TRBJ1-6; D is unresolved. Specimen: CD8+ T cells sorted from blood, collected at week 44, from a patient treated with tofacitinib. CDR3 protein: CASSYGGGNSPLHF. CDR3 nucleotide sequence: TGTGCCAGCAGTTACGGAGGTGGTAATTCACCCCTCCACTTT.